Sequencing of this TCR beta chain was carried out in a study of immune evolution from preneoplasia to lung adenocarcinoma. The overall study: HLA loss of heterozygosity: roughly 6.6% AIS, around 16% MIA, about 31% ADC, none AAH.

Repertoires were generated with immunoSEQ multiplex PCR, while TCRdb's copy carries only in-frame clones and drops some. The sample includes more than 10,000 clones, approximately 87% seen only once; the top ten take 3.8%. Study conclusions and caveats: Later-stage lesions seemingly showed higher T cell density and diversity than normal lung. Compared with EGFR-mutant or double wild-type lesions, KRAS-mutant nodules were more clonal.

With respect to this clone: The antigen is undetermined.

Patient tissue came from resections in Japan or China, 2014–2017. The CDR3 totals 13 residues. Germline V gene data show CDR1 as GTSNPN and CDR2 as SVGIG (reference sequence). V was shortened by 1 base and J by 6 bases, with 10 bases between the two germline ends. This TCR derives from a person between 50 and 70 years old with lung adenocarcinoma. V gene TRBV30 combines with J gene TRBJ1-5; maybe TRBD1 (5 bases). The sample taken for sequencing was FFPE tissue from an adenomatous hyperplasia lung lesion. Specified subset: atypical adenomatous hyperplasia (AAH), lung preneoplasia. The CDR3 nucleotides read TGTGCCTGGAGTGAAGGGGCAAGTCAGCCCCAGCATTTT. Translation: CAWSEGASQPQHF. Full variable domain (remainder filled in from reference TRBV30 and TRBJ1-5): SQTIHQWPATLVQPVGSPLSLECTVEGTSNPNLYWYRQAAGRGLQLLFYSVGIGQISSEVPQNLSASRPQDRQFILSSKKLLLSDSGFYLCAWSEGASQPQHFGDGTRLSIL.